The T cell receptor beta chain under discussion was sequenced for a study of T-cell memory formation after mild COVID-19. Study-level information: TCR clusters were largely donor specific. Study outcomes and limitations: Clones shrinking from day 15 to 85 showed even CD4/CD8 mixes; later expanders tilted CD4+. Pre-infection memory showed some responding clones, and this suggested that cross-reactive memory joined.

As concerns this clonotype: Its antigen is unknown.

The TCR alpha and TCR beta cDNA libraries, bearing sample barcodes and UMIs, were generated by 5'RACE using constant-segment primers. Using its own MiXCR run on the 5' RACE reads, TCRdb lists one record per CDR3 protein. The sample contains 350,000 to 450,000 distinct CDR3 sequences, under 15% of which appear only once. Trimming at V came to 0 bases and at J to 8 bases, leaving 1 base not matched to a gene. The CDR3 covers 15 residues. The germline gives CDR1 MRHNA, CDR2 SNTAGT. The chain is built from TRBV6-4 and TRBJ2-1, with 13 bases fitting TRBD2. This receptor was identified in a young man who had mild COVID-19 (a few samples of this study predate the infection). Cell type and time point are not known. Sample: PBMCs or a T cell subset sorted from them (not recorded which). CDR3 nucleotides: TGTGCCAGCAGTGACTCACTAGCGGGGGGGCATGAGCAGTTCTTC. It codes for CASSDSLAGGHEQFF.